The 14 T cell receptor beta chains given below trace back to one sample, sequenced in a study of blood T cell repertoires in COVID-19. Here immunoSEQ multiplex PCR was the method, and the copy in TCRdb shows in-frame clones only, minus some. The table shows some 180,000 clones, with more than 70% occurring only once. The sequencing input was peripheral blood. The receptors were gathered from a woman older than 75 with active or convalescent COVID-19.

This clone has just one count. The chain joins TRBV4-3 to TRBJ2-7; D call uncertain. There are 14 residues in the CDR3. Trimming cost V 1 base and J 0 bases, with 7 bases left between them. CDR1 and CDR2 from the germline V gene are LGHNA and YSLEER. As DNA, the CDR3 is TGCGCCAGCAGCCAAGTGAGTAGCTCCTACGAGCAGTACTTC. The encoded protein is CASSQVSSSYEQYF.

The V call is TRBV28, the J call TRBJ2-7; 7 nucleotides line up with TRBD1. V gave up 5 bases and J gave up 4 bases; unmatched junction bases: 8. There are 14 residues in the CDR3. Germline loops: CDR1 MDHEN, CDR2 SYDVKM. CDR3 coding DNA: TGTGCCAGCAGTAGCCGGGACAGTCGGTACGAGCAGTACTTC. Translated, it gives CASSSRDSRYEQYF.

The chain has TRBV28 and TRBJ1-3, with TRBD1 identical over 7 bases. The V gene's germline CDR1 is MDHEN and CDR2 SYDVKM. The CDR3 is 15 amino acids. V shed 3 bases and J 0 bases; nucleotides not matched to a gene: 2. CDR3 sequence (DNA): TGTGCCAGCAGTTTGGGACAGAGCTCTGGAAACACCATATATTTT. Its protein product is CASSLGQSSGNTIYF.

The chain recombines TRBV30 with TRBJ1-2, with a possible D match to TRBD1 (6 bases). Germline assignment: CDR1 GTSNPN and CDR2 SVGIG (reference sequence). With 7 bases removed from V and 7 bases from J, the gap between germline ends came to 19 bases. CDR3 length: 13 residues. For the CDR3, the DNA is TGTGCCTCCAAGACAGGACAAACGCCTGGCTACACCTTC. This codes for CASKTGQTPGYTF.

The CDR3 region is CASSSRSGNTIYF. DNA of the CDR3: TGTGCCAGCAGCTCTCGCTCTGGAAACACCATATATTTT. The chain recombines TRBV7-3 with TRBJ1-3; D is unresolved. Germline values: CDR1 SGHTA, CDR2 FQGTGA. V lost 4 bases to trimming and J lost 0 bases, with 4 bases between them. The CDR3 is 13 residues long.

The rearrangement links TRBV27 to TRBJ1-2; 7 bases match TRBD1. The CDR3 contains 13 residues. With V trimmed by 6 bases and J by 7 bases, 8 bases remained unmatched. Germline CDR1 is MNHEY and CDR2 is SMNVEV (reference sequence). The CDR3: CASRRRQGGGYTF. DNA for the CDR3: TGTGCCAGCAGGAGACGACAGGGTGGTGGCTACACCTTC.

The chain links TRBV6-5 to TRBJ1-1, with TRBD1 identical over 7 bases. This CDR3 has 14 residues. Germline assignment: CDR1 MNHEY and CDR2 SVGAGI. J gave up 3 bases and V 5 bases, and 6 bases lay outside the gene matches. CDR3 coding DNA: TGTGCCAGCAGTCGGGAGGGGGCTCACACTGAAGCTTTCTTT. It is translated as CASSREGAHTEAFF.

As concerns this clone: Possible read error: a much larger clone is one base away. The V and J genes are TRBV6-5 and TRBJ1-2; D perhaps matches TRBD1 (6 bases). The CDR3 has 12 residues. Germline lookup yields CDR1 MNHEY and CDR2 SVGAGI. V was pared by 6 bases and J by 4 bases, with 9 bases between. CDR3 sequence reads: CASSAGAYGYTF. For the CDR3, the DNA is TGTGCCAGCAGCGCAGGGGCCTATGGCTACACCTTC.

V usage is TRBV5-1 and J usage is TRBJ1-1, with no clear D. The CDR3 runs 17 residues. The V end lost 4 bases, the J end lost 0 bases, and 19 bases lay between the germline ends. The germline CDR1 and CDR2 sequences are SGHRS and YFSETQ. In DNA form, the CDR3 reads TGCGCCAGCAGCCAGAACAGTCTCGGCCGGATGAACACTGAAGCTTTCTTT. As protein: CASSQNSLGRMNTEAFF.

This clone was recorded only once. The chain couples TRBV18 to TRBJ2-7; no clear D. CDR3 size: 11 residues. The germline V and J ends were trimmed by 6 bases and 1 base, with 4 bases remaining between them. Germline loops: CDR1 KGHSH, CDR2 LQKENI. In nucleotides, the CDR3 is TGTGCCAGCTCCCTATCCTACGAGCAGTACTTC. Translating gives CASSLSYEQYF.

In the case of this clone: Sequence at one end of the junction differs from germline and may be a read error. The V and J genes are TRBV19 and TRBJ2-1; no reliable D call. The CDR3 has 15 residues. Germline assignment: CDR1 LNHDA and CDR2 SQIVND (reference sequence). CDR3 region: CASRIGASSYNEQFF. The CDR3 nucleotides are TGTGCCAGTAGGATAGGAGCGAGCTCCTACAATGAGCAGTTCTTC.

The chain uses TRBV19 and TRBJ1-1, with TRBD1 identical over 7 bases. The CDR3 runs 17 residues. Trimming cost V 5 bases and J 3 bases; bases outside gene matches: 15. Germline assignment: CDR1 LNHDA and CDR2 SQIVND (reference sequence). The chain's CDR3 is CASSSRTGRGLDTEAFF. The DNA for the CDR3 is TGTGCCAGTAGTTCCCGGACCGGGAGGGGGCTGGACACTGAAGCTTTCTTT.

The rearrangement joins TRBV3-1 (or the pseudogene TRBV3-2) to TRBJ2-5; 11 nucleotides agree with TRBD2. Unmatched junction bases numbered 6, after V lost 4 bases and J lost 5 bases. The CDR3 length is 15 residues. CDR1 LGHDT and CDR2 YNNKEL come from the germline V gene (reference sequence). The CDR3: CASSRTSGGGETQYF. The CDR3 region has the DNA TGTGCCAGCAGCCGAACTAGCGGGGGAGGGGAGACCCAGTACTTC.

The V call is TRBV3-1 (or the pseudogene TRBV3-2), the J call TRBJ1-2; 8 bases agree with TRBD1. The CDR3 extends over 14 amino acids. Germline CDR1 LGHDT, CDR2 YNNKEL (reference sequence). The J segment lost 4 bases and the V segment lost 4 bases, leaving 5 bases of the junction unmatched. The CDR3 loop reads CASSLPGQAYGYTF. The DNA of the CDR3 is TGTGCCAGCAGCCTACCGGGACAGGCCTATGGCTACACCTTC.